This T cell receptor beta chain was captured in a study of blood T cell repertoires in COVID-19. Turning to the study itself: Sources were T cells, B-cell-depleted T cells, or PBMCs; the material itself was cDNA or gDNA.

The germline V gene has CDR1 DFQATT and CDR2 SNEGSKA (reference sequence). The length of the CDR3 is 15 residues. V shed 3 bases, J shed 1 base, and the junction held 3 bases outside the gene matches. Here immunoSEQ multiplex PCR was the method, and the copy in TCRdb shows in-frame clones only, minus some. Here the sample spans around 200,000 clones, about 81% being singletons. This TCR derives from a man aged 30 to 39 with active or convalescent COVID-19. The chain carries TRBV20-1 and TRBJ1-6; 7 bases align to TRBD1. Material: peripheral blood. The CDR3: CSASRGQSYNSPLHF. The DNA of the CDR3 is TGCAGTGCTAGTAGGGGGCAATCCTATAATTCACCCCTCCACTTT.